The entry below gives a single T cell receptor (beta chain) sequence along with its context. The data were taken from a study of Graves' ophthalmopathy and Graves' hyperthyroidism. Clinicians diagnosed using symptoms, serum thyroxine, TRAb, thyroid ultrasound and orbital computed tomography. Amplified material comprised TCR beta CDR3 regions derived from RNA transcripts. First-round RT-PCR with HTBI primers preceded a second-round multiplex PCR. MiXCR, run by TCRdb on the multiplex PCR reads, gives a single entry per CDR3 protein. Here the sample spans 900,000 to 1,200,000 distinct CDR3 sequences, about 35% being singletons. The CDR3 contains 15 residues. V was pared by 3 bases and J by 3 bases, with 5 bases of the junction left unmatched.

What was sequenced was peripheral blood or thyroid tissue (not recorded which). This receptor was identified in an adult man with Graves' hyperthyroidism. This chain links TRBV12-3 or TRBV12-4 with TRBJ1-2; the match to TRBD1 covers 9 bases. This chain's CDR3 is CASSFRQGGYYGYTF. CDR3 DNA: TGTGCCAGCAGTTTCAGACAGGGGGGTTACTATGGCTACACCTTC.